These T cell receptor beta chains were read from a single sample in a study of metastatic and nonmetastatic thyroid tumors. TCRdb re-processed the PCR reads through MiXCR. This sample has roughly 30,000 clones, with around a quarter found just once. Input material: blood. These receptors all come from a female donor with papillary thyroid cancer or a benign thyroid nodule (not recorded which). Some clones in this sample may be carry-over from other donors' samples. Each CDR3 is given with its conserved first and last residue. Expanded clones get a size class; other rows say once, few or many, or leave the size out.

clone_size,j_call,v_call,cdr3_aa
many,TRBJ2-7,TRBV12-5,CASGFGEGEQYF
many,TRBJ1-2,TRBV10-2,CASTQFRGREASYTF
many,TRBJ1-1,TRBV7-2,CASSLRRGESEAFF
-,TRBJ2-7,TRBV6-1,CASSVGTRGSYEQYF
-,TRBJ2-3,TRBV20-1,CSAHPGLARYDTQYF
-,TRBJ2-7,TRBV28,CASSFWLGELAQPYEQYF
few,TRBJ2-1,TRBV6-5,CASSYGSGEQFF
-,TRBJ2-7,TRBV2,CASTQRHGGEQYF
few,TRBJ2-7,TRBV7-2,CASSSKGPSSHEQYF
few,TRBJ2-7,TRBV15,CATSVFGGHYEQYF
few,TRBJ2-1,TRBV6-1,CASSNGANEQLF
many,TRBJ2-7,TRBV29-1,CSVRRPSSYEQYF
medium-sized,TRBJ2-1,TRBV28,CASSLLASLYNEQFF
medium-sized,TRBJ2-7,TRBV10-2,CASRVGAGEQYF
once,TRBJ2-1,TRBV19,CASSRTRGGGYNEQFF
medium-sized,TRBJ2-7,TRBV6-1,CASSIGTGGTYEQYF
-,TRBJ2-1,TRBV6-1,CASKLAGADEQFF